The following is a T cell receptor (beta chain) sequence with its context. The antigen is not known. Other nucleotide sequences from this sample produce the same CDR3. These data belong to a study of T cell responses to AZD1222 COVID-19 vaccine. Study conclusions and caveats: Most donors were white British and more were female, and clonal diversity was possibly underestimated. Spike-specific TCR breadth rose after two AZD1222 doses, and depth rose as well. Variant regions that are unmutated are reportedly the target of nearly half of spike-specific TCRs. Dominant at 160-218 and 743-854, vaccine-associated CD4 TCRs also spanned spike.

Libraries were prepared by immunoSEQ multiplex PCR; TCRdb keeps only in-frame clonotypes and omits some of them. The sample includes some 150,000 clones, approximately 89% of them seen just once. The germline V gene has CDR1 SNHLY and CDR2 FYNNEI. Trimming took off 10 bases at V and 3 bases at J, with 19 bases between the two ends. The CDR3 extends over 14 amino acids. This sequence was found in an adult in good health. The sequenced sample was peripheral blood, obtained on day 0 of AZD1222 vaccination. The chain couples TRBV2 to TRBJ2-7; D is unresolved. The CDR3 nucleotides are TGTGCCACCTCGAGAGAGGCACTACTCTACGAGCAGTACTTC. This translates into CATSREALLYEQYF.